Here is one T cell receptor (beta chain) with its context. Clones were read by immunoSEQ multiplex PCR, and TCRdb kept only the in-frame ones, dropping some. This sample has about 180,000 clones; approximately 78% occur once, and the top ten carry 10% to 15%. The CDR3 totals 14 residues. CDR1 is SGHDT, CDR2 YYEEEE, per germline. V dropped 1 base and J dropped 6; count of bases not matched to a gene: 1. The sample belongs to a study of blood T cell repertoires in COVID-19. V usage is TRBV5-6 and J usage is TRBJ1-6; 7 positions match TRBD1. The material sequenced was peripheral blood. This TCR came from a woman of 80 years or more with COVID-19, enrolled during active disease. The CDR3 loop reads CASSLHRGNSPLHF. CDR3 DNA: TGTGCCAGCAGCTTGCACAGGGGTAATTCACCCCTCCACTTT.